This TCR beta chain was sequenced in a study of cytomegalovirus exposure and HLA in healthy donors. PCR amplification relied on 60 Vbeta primers (plus 13 Jbeta primers). Clones were read by immunoSEQ multiplex PCR, and TCRdb kept only the in-frame ones, dropping some. The table lists about 200,000 clones, about 75% of them singletons, with 1.5% to 2% in the top ten. For this clone: Antigen: not known.

V shed 5 bases, J shed 0 bases, and the junction held 9 bases outside the gene matches. Germline-derived CDR1 and CDR2 are ENHRY and SYGVKD. The CDR3 sequence is 16 residues long. Study conclusions and caveats: Later work showed greater clonal expansion in HLA-associated TCR beta chains than in equally common others.

Material: PBMCs. The V gene is TRBV10-3, the J gene TRBJ2-5, with TRBD1 matching over 7 bases. The TCR comes from a male donor in good health and CMV-seronegative. CDR3: CAISNPTGQYQETQYF. The CDR3 bases are TGTGCCATCAGTAACCCGACAGGGCAGTACCAAGAGACCCAGTACTTC.